This record covers a single T cell receptor (beta chain). The V end was cut by 5 bases, the J end by 6 bases, with 17 bases between. This CDR3 contains 14 residues. Looked up from germline, CDR1 is SGHNT and CDR2 is YENEEA. The data are from a study of preoperative IRX-2 immunotherapy in early breast cancer. Assay: immunoSEQ multiplex PCR; the TCRdb copy retains only in-frame clones and omits some. This table has more than 50,000 clones, around 94% appearing once. Indicated treatment: preoperative locoregional IRX-2 cytokine immunotherapy. Preoperative locoregional IRX-2 cytokine immunotherapy was tested in the phase Ib source study.

This sequence originates from a human donor with breast cancer. The biological material was taken from a patient treated with IRX-2 immunotherapy. This chain links TRBV11-3 with TRBJ2-7, with D possibly matching TRBD2 (5 bases). The CDR3 region is CASSQKRSGGEQYF. DNA for the CDR3: TGTGCCAGCAGCCAAAAGAGGAGCGGAGGCGAGCAGTACTTC.